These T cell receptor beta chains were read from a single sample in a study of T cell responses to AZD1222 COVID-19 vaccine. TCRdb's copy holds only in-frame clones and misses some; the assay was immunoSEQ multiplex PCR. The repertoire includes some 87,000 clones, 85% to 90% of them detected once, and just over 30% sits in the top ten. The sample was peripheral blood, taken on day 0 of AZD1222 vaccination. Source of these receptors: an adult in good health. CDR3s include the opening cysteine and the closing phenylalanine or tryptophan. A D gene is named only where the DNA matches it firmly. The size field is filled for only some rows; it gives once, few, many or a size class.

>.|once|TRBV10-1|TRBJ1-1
TGCGCCAGCAGTTTTAGCTTGAACACTGAAGCTTTCTTT
CASSFSLNTEAFF
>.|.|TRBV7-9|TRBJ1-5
TGTGCCAGCAGCTTAGGGACGGAACAGCCCCAGCATTTT
CASSLGTEQPQHF
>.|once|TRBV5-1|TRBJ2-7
TGCGCCAGCCGAATGACAGGGCGGGGCTACGAGCAGTACTTC
CASRMTGRGYEQYF
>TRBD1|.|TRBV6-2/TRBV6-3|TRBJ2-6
TGTGCCAGCAGCCGGACAGGGGGAACTGGGGCCAACGTCCTGACTTTC
CASSRTGGTGANVLTF
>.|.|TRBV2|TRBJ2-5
TGTGCCAGCAGTGGGAGCCTCGTGCCAGAACTAGAAGAGACCCAGTACTTC
CASSGSLVPELEETQYF
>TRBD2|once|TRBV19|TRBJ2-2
TGTGCCAGTAGTAGCCTAGCGGGAGATAGGACCGGGGAGCTGTTTTTT
CASSSLAGDRTGELFF
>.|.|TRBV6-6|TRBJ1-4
TGTGCCAGCAGTCCCTTGACGGCAGGGCTCCGTCCTAATGAAAAACTGTTTTTT
CASSPLTAGLRPNEKLFF
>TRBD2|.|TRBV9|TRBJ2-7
TGTGCCAGCAGCCCAGAGGGGACTAGCGGGAGGCATTCCTACGAGCAGTACTTC
CASSPEGTSGRHSYEQYF
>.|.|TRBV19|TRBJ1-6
TGTGCCAGTGGTCGGGGGGGAGAGTCACCCCTCCACTTT
CASGRGGESPLHF
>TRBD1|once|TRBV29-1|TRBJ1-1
TGCAGCGTCGGAGTTGACAGGGGGCCGGGCACTGAAGCTTTCTTT
CSVGVDRGPGTEAFF
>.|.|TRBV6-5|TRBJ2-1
TGTGCCAGCAGCGGGGGCGGCCGGGCCAATGAGCAGTTCTTC
CASSGGGRANEQFF
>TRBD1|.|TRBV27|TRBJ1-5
TGTGCCAGCAGTCCCCGGACAGGGTTTGTGCAGCCCCAGCATTTT
CASSPRTGFVQPQHF
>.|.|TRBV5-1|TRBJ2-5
TGCGCCAGCAGGGGAATCATTGGGGAAGAGACCCAGTACTTC
CASRGIIGEETQYF
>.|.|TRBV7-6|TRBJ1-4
TGTGCCAGCAGCCTAGAAGACGGATCATATAATGAAAAACTGTTTTTT
CASSLEDGSYNEKLFF
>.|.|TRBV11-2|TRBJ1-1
TGTGCCAGCAGCTTAGAGGGGAACACTGAAGCTTTCTTT
CASSLEGNTEAFF
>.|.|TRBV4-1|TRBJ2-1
TGCGCCAGCAGCCCGGATAGGTCGTACAATGAGCAGTTCTTC
CASSPDRSYNEQFF
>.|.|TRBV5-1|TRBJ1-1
TGCGGAACAGGGCGGGGGCAAGTGAACACTGAAGCTTTCTTT
CGTGRGQVNTEAFF
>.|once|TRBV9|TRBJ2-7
TGTGCCAGCAGCGTAGGGGACCGGGACGGACCCTACGAGCAGTACTTC
CASSVGDRDGPYEQYF
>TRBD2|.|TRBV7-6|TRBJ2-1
TGTGCCAGCAGCTTAGAAGGCATGGAGCGGGAGGGTATTGATGAGCAGTTCTTC
CASSLEGMEREGIDEQFF
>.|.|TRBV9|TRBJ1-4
TGTGCCAGCAGCCGGGGGGGGCAGAATAATGAAAAACTGTTTTTT
CASSRGGQNNEKLFF
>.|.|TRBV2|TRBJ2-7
TGTGCCAGCAGGGAGGGTCCAGGGTACGAGCAGTACTTC
CASREGPGYEQYF
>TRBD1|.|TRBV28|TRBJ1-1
TGTGCCAGCAGTTTGGACCCAGGGGGGAACACTGAAGCTTTCTTT
CASSLDPGGNTEAFF
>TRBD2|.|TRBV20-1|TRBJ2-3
TGCAGTGCTAGTCTAGCGGGGGTTCCGGGTACGCAGTATTTT
CSASLAGVPGTQYF
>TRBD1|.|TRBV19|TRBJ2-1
TGTGCCGCAGGGACAGGGCCGGCCAATGAGCAGTTCTTC
CAAGTGPANEQFF
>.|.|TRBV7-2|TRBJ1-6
TGTGCCAGCAGATTTCATAATTCACCCCTCCACTTT
CASRFHNSPLHF
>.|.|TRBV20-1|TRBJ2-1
TGCAGTGCCTCCAATGAGCAGTTCTTC
CSASNEQFF